This TCR beta chain was found in a study of PD-L1 blockade in urothelial cancer. After removal of 3 bases from V and 5 bases from J, the junction contained 3 bases not matched to a gene. Germline CDR1 SGHAT, CDR2 FQNNGV. This CDR3 is built from 15 residues. Produced via immunoSEQ multiplex PCR; TCRdb's table is partial and in-frame only. This table holds some 75,000 clones, around 90% found once. Time point described: peripheral blood 6 weeks after treatment start. This receptor was obtained from a woman older than 75 with urothelial cancer. This specimen was PBMCs, taken around atezolizumab (anti-PD-L1) treatment. The V call is TRBV11-2, the J call TRBJ2-2; the match to TRBD1 covers 10 bases. CDR3 sequence reads: CASSLGTGVTGELFF. The CDR3, as DNA: TGTGCCAGCAGCTTGGGGACAGGGGTTACCGGGGAGCTGTTTTTT.